These 7 T cell receptor beta chains share one sample of origin, sequenced in a study of T cells in localized non-small cell lung cancer. The method was immunoSEQ multiplex PCR; TCRdb's version includes in-frame clones alone and lacks a portion of them. The repertoire holds about 18,000 clones, about 89% seen once, with roughly 3.8% in the top ten. This material consisted of peripheral blood, taken before any cancer treatment. Receptors originate from a male donor older than 55 with stage II squamous cell lung carcinoma.

This chain joins TRBV6-4 and TRBJ2-3; 11 bases map to TRBD2. The V and J ends lost 5 bases and 4 bases, in that order; junction bases with no gene match: 5. CDR1 is MRHNA, CDR2 SNTAGT, per germline. This CDR3 comprises 15 residues. The DNA of the CDR3 is TGTGCCAGCAGTACTAGCGGGAGTGGAGCAGATACGCAGTATTTT. Translating it yields CASSTSGSGADTQYF.

V and J are TRBV4-2 and TRBJ1-4; D possibly corresponds to TRBD1 (5 bases). Trimming took 3 bases from V and 12 from J, leaving 14 bases between them. This CDR3 is 13 amino acids long. Germline CDR1 LGHNA, CDR2 YNFKEQ. The CDR3 DNA reads as TGTGCCAGCAGCCATGGAAGCGAAGGGGAACTGTTTTTT. Protein sequence: CASSHGSEGELFF.

The genes are TRBV6-5 and TRBJ2-3; D possibly corresponds to TRBD2 (5 bases). Trimming removed 6 bases at V and 2 bases at J, with 15 bases between. Germline CDR1 MNHEY, CDR2 SVGAGI. This CDR3 region has 15 residues. The DNA for the CDR3 is TGTGCCAGCAGACGAGGGTCTGGGATCACAGATACGCAGTATTTT. Translation gives CASRRGSGITDTQYF.

J is TRBJ2-3 and V is TRBV4-1; unclear D gene. V was clipped by 0 bases and J by 3 bases, with 4 bases between them. The CDR3 consists of 13 residues. CDR1 and CDR2 from the germline V gene are MGHRA and YSYEKL. CDR3 sequence: CASSQEGTDTQYF. CDR3 DNA sequence: TGCGCCAGCAGCCAAGAGGGGACAGATACGCAGTATTTT.

This sequence joins TRBV18 and TRBJ1-5, with TRBD1 matching 9 bases. The CDR3 sequence is 15 residues long. V lost 1 base to trimming and J lost 7 bases; unmatched junction nucleotides: 5. Germline V gene data show CDR1 as KGHSH and CDR2 as LQKENI. CDR3 residues: CASSPQGTGLQPQHF. In nucleotides, the CDR3 is TGTGCCAGCTCACCACAAGGGACAGGGTTACAGCCCCAGCATTTT.

The chain has TRBV6-1 and TRBJ1-2; no definite D call. CDR1 is MNHNS, CDR2 SASEGT, per germline. V lost 0 bases and J lost 8, with 16 bases in between. This CDR3 is built from 15 residues. CDR3 nucleotides: TGTGCCAGCAGTGAAGCCGAGTCGGGGAGAAGGGGCTACACCTTC. This codes for CASSEAESGRRGYTF.

This chain uses TRBV28 with TRBJ2-7; D is ambiguous. This CDR3 spans 16 amino acids. Germline CDR1 MDHEN, CDR2 SYDVKM. The V end was cut by 4 bases, the J end by 0 bases, with 16 bases between. In nucleotides, the CDR3 is TGTGCCAGCAGTTCCCTCACCGCGGTTTCCTCCTACGAGCAGTACTTC. Its translation is CASSSLTAVSSYEQYF.